One T cell receptor (beta chain) is described in this entry. Its antigen is not identified. Germline V gene lookup returns CDR1 MNHNY and CDR2 SVGAGI (reference sequence). V gave up 3 bases and J gave up 3 bases, with 12 bases separating them. The CDR3 has 15 amino acids. Donors likely had unrecorded immune exposures despite being nominally healthy when sampled. This sample was included in a study of cytomegalovirus exposure and HLA in healthy donors. The PCR had 60 Vbeta and 13 Jbeta primers. Clones were read by immunoSEQ multiplex PCR, and TCRdb kept only the in-frame ones, dropping some. The profile covers 250,000 to 350,000 clones, with 86% appearing a single time and 3.5% to 4.5% taken by the ten largest. General study findings and limits: Productive status was seen about 87% or about 30% of the time for most TCR beta V segments in an earlier analysis.

This receptor was taken from a middle-aged man in good health and CMV-seropositive. The genes are TRBV6-6 and TRBJ1-5; tentatively, D is TRBD1 (6 bases). The specimen was PBMCs. The CDR3 is CASSYRTELNQPQHF. CDR3 DNA sequence: TGTGCCAGCAGTTATCGGACAGAACTCAATCAGCCCCAGCATTTT.